The 29 T cell receptor beta chains below all came from one sample that was sequenced in a study of tumor and adjacent non-tumor tissue in lung cancer. The template was RNA from unsorted bulk tissue. The normal lung tissue was taken more than 3 cm from the tumor edge. TCRbeta libraries were built with three rounds of nested PCR, modified from ARM-PCR. MiXCR was run by TCRdb on the multiplex PCR reads, yielding one entry per CDR3 protein. The table shows 98,000 or so distinct CDR3 sequences, with about 80% occurring only once. Sample: distant non-tumor lung tissue. Receptors were obtained from a man between 60 and 75 years old with small cell lung cancer.

About this clonotype: Germline and junction disagree at one end, which may indicate a read error. The V and J genes are TRBV11-3 and TRBJ2-5; D tentatively reads TRBD1 or TRBD2 (5 bases each). The CDR3 is 13 amino acids. CDR1 SGHNT and CDR2 YENEEA come from the germline V gene. The CDR3 bases are TGTGCCAGCGGAGAGGGGCCGCAAGAGAGCCAGTACTTC. Protein sequence: CASGEGPQESQYF.

Details on this clonotype: This CDR3 fails to terminate in the conserved phenylalanine or tryptophan, so it likely reflects a read error. This chain links TRBV12-3 or TRBV12-4 with TRBJ2-3, with 13 bases identical to TRBD2. CDR3 length: 19 residues. Unmatched junction bases numbered 14, after V lost 4 bases and J lost 4 bases. The CDR3 sequence is CASSSKRTSGSAASDTQYL. The DNA for the CDR3 is TGTGCCAGCAGTTCGAAGCGGACTAGCGGGAGTGCGGCATCAGATACGCAGTATCTT.

A remark on this clonotype: The junction shows a germline mismatch at one end, possibly a read error. The chain is built from TRBV6-5 and TRBJ1-3; 7 bases are a match to TRBD1. The germline CDR1 and CDR2 sequences are MNHEY and SVGAGI. CDR3 length: 15 amino acids. The chain's CDR3 is CASSSETGTGNTIYF. The CDR3 DNA follows: TGTGCTAGCAGTTCAGAGACAGGGACAGGAAACACCATATATTTT.

The sample holds one count of this clonotype. It is likely a read error, because the conserved phenylalanine at the end of the CDR3 is missing. J is TRBJ2-2 and V is TRBV6-2 or TRBV6-3; tentative D call: TRBD2 (6 bases). The CDR3 spans 14 residues. In germline, CDR1 is MNHEY, CDR2 SVGEGT. The CDR3 here is CVSKEGERTGELFY. CDR3 bases: TGTGTCAGCAAGGAGGGAGAGCGCACCGGGGAGCTGTTTTAT.

To note about this clonotype: One end of the junction is discordant with germline, which a read error may explain. The rearrangement uses TRBV11-2 and TRBJ2-3; perhaps TRBD1 as D (5 bases). The germline V gene has CDR1 SGHAT and CDR2 FQNNGV. This CDR3 is 13 amino acids long. The CDR3, as DNA: TGTGCCAGCAGCTTAGATTCGACAGATACGCACTATTTT. This codes for CASSLDSTDTHYF. Complete variable domain (other parts from reference TRBV11-2 and TRBJ2-3): EAGVAQSPRYKIIEKRQSVAFWCNPISGHATLYWYQQILGQGPKLLIQFQNNGVVDDSQLPKDRFSAERLKGVDSTLKIQPAKLEDSAVYLCASSLDSTDTHYFGPGTRLTVL.

Of note for this clonotype: Germline is not matched at one junction end, which may reflect a read error. The chain links TRBV5-1 to TRBJ2-3, with D possibly being TRBD1 or TRBD2 (5 bases each). The CDR3 runs to 15 residues. Per germline, CDR1 SGHRS and CDR2 YFSETQ. This chain's CDR3 is CASSFRQRTTNTQYF. The DNA for the CDR3 is TGCGCCAGCAGCTTCCGACAGCGGACCACAAATACGCAGTATTTT.

Regarding this clonotype: One end of the junction fails to match germline, which may point to a read error. CDR3 DNA sequence: TGTGCCAGCAATCCCCATCCCTCCTCGGGGGACAGTGACGAGGAGTACTTC. Translated: CASNPHPSSGDSDEEYF. The chain links TRBV6-5 to TRBJ2-7; TRBD1 is a possible D gene (7 bases). This CDR3 is built from 17 residues. Germline loops: CDR1 MNHEY, CDR2 SVGAGI.

In regard to this clonotype: The germline gene is not matched at one end of the junction; a read error may be the cause. The rearrangement links TRBV6-6 to TRBJ1-5; the D gene is possibly TRBD1 (6 bases). CDR3 size: 16 residues. Germline CDR1 MNHNY, CDR2 SVGAGI (reference sequence). The CDR3 region has the DNA TGTGCCAGCAGAAAGAGGGAGGGGGATAGCAATCAGCCCCACCATTTT. This encodes CASRKREGDSNQPHHF.

The rearrangement links TRBV5-1 to TRBJ2-7, with 8 bases fitting TRBD1. Trimming at V came to 1 base and at J to 2 bases, leaving 5 bases not matched to a gene. There are 15 residues in the CDR3. Per germline, CDR1 SGHRS and CDR2 YFSETQ. The CDR3 region is CASSLTGQGAYEQYF. The CDR3 DNA follows: TGCGCCAGCAGCTTGACCGGACAGGGAGCCTACGAGCAGTACTTC.

Details on this clonotype: At one end, the junction sequence differs from germline, possibly due to a read error. V is TRBV11-2 and J is TRBJ2-1; D is uncertain. The CDR3 covers 14 residues. Germline loops: CDR1 SGHAT, CDR2 FQNNGV. CDR3 region: CASSLEVGLAEHFF. In DNA form, the CDR3 reads TGTGCCAGCAGCTTAGAGGTAGGGTTGGCTGAGCACTTCTTC.

As to this clonotype: The germline gene is not matched at one end of the junction; a read error may be the cause. The CDR3 spells CVWSVHGSGKEYF. CDR3 bases: TGTGTCTGGAGTGTGCATGGAAGCGGGAAGGAGTACTTC. The chain carries TRBV30 and TRBJ2-7; 7 bases match TRBD2. The germline CDR1 and CDR2 sequences are GTSNPN and SVGIG (reference sequence). The CDR3 has 13 residues.

Remarks on this clonotype: The junction does not match germline at one end; this may be a read error. The chain links TRBV29-1 to TRBJ2-1; possibly TRBD1 or TRBD2 for D (5 bases each). CDR1 is SQVTM, CDR2 ANQGSEA, per germline. The CDR3 spans 12 residues. The CDR3 DNA reads TGTAGCGTTGGCCCCCCGACAGTAAGTGAGGTCTTC. Its protein product is CSVGPPTVSEVF.

Details on this clonotype: One end of the junction is discordant with germline, which a read error may explain. The rearrangement uses TRBV6-1 and TRBJ2-1; tentative D call: TRBD2 (6 bases). CDR3 length: 15 amino acids. The germline V gene encodes CDR1 MNHNS and CDR2 SASEGT. CDR3: CVSSITSRSMNEQFF. The CDR3 nucleotides are TGTGTCAGCAGTATAACTAGCAGGAGTATGAATGAGCAGTTCTTC.

The gene calls are TRBV4-1 and TRBJ1-5; D remains ambiguous. Deletions cut 10 bases from V and 6 bases from J, with 16 bases between. The CDR3 consists of 13 residues. The germline V gene encodes CDR1 MGHRA and CDR2 YSYEKL. The CDR3 region has the DNA TGCGCCAATAGCCATGGGATGTCTCAGCCCCAGCATTTT. This translates into CANSHGMSQPQHF.

This rearrangement joins TRBV11-2 to TRBJ1-2, with a weak D call TRBD1 (5 bases). Germline loops: CDR1 SGHAT, CDR2 FQNNGV. The V end was cut by 0 bases, the J end by 8 bases, with 19 bases between. The CDR3 has 16 amino acids. The CDR3 DNA follows: TGTGCCAGCAGCTTAGATAGGATAGGGGCCGGTCGGGGCTACACCTTC. Protein sequence: CASSLDRIGAGRGYTF.

As for this clonotype: This may come from a read error, since a much larger clone is one base off. The V call is TRBV6-6, the J call TRBJ2-1; TRBD2 agrees at 11 bases. The ends lost 7 bases at V and 7 bases at J; junction bases unmatched: 9. Germline CDR1 MNHNY, CDR2 SVGAGI (reference sequence). The CDR3 extends over 15 amino acids. The chain's CDR3 is CASTRLAGYSNEQFF. In DNA, the CDR3 is TGTGCCAGCACCAGACTAGCGGGATATTCAAATGAGCAGTTCTTC.

Of note for this clonotype: Germline and junction disagree at one end, which may indicate a read error. The V call is TRBV29-1, the J call TRBJ2-2; 7 nucleotides line up with TRBD2. Germline assignment: CDR1 SQVTM and CDR2 ANQGSEA. The CDR3 runs to 13 residues. CDR3: CCVWDYQTGELFF. The CDR3, as DNA: TGCTGCGTTTGGGACTACCAGACCGGGGAGCTGTTTTTT.

The count of this clonotype is one. The chain links TRBV6-5 to TRBJ1-4, with D unresolved. The CDR3 runs to 12 residues. The V gene's germline CDR1 is MNHEY and CDR2 SVGAGI. Deletions cut 10 bases from V and 5 bases from J, with 11 bases between. The CDR3 DNA reads as TGTGCCATGGGCCGGATGAATGAAAAACTGTTTTTT. Encoded protein: CAMGRMNEKLFF.

J is TRBJ1-1 and V is TRBV5-6; 8 bases fit TRBD1. J was trimmed by 4 bases and V by 4 bases; bases with no gene match: 6. This CDR3 region has 14 residues. The germline V gene has CDR1 SGHDT and CDR2 YYEEEE. Here the CDR3 DNA reads TGTGCCAGCAGCAGGGACAGGATTTTCACTGAAGCTTTCTTT. It specifies CASSRDRIFTEAFF.

This clonotype was counted at least ten times. V and J are TRBV29-1 and TRBJ2-2; no clear D. The CDR3 runs to 10 residues. Per the germline V gene, CDR1 is SQVTM and CDR2 is ANQGSEA. CDR3 amino acids: CGANTGELFF. The CDR3 DNA reads as TGCGGGGCGAACACCGGGGAGCTGTTTTTT.

Details on this clonotype: At one end, the junction sequence differs from germline, possibly due to a read error. The rearrangement joins TRBV6-1 to TRBJ1-2, with D possibly TRBD1 on 6 matching bases. This CDR3 has 14 residues. Germline-derived CDR1 and CDR2 are MNHNS and SASEGT. CDR3 sequence: CASTLSRDNYGYIF. The CDR3 coding sequence is TGTGCCAGCACGTTATCCCGGGACAATTATGGCTACATCTTC.

Details on this clonotype: The conserved phenylalanine or tryptophan is not found at the CDR3 terminus, so this likely reflects a read error. This sequence joins TRBV6-5 and TRBJ2-7, with D possibly matching TRBD1 (7 bases). The CDR3 consists of 17 residues. V gave up 8 bases and J gave up 5 bases, with 28 bases separating them. Germline CDR1 reads MNHEY; CDR2 reads SVGAGI. The CDR3 is CASGCHPSSGDSDEQYS. The CDR3, as DNA: TGTGCCAGCGGTTGCCATCCCTCCTCGGGGGACAGTGACGAGCAGTACTCC.

As concerns this clonotype: An end of the junction does not agree with germline; a read error may underlie this. The V and J genes are TRBV11-3 and TRBJ2-1; 15 positions match TRBD2. CDR3 size: 18 residues. Germline V CDR1 and CDR2: SGHNT, YENEEA. The CDR3 sequence: CASNLDGVGLAGGGEQSF. CDR3 nucleotides: TGTGCCAGCAACTTAGATGGGGTGGGACTAGCGGGGGGAGGTGAGCAGTCCTTC.

On this clonotype: The conserved phenylalanine or tryptophan normally closing the CDR3 is absent here, so this likely arose from a read error. This chain joins TRBV5-1 and TRBJ1-1; D call uncertain. The CDR3 is 13 residues long. Germline V gene sequence: CDR1 SGHRS, CDR2 YFSETQ. V lost 1 base and J lost 1, with 5 bases in between. The CDR3 coding sequence is TGCGCCAGCAGCTTGCTAGAGAACACTGAAGCTTTCTAT. It is translated as CASSLLENTEAFY.

This clonotype was detected once. The J gene is TRBJ2-1, the V gene TRBV11-2; D is possibly TRBD1 (5 bases). This CDR3 is built from 14 residues. Between the trimmed V and J ends, which lost 0 bases and 13 bases, there was a span of 16 bases. Germline CDR1 and CDR2: SGHAT and FQNNGV. CDR3 residues: CASSLESGLAGQFF. CDR3 bases: TGTGCCAGCAGCTTAGAGTCAGGGTTGGCTGGACAGTTCTTC.

A word on this clonotype: One end of the junction varies from germline; a read error may be responsible. The V call is TRBV11-2, the J call TRBJ2-3, with D maybe TRBD1 (5 bases). The CDR3 length is 14 residues. CDR1 and CDR2 from the germline V gene are SGHAT and FQNNGV. In DNA form, the CDR3 reads TGTGTCAGCAGCTGGACAATAAGCACAGATACGCAGTATTTT. It translates to CVSSWTISTDTQYF.

This clonotype was found once. At one boundary the junction diverges from the germline segment, which might be a read error. The chain joins TRBV11-2 to TRBJ2-1; 7 bases map to TRBD2. CDR3 size: 18 residues. Germline CDR1 reads SGHAT; CDR2 reads FQNNGV. CDR3 DNA: TGTGCCAGTAGCTTAGGAGTAACGGGAGGCCACTACTACAATGAGCAGTTCTTC. Translating it yields CASSLGVTGGHYYNEQFF.

The table lists this clonotype with a few counts. V and J are TRBV5-6 and TRBJ1-4; no firm D call. Germline CDR1 is SGHDT and CDR2 is YYEEEE. Trimming stripped 8 bases from V and 5 bases from J, with 16 bases between. The CDR3 has 14 amino acids. This CDR3 is CASSYDMENEKLFF. In DNA form, the CDR3 reads TGTGCCAGTAGTTACGACATGGAGAATGAAAAACTGTTTTTT.

Regarding this clonotype: The junction shows a germline mismatch at one end, possibly a read error. The gene calls are TRBV11-2 and TRBJ2-1, with 7 bases aligning to TRBD1. The CDR3 runs 14 residues. The V gene's germline CDR1 is SGHAT and CDR2 FQNNGV. The CDR3 nucleotides are TGTGCCAGTAGCTTAGAGACAGGGTTGGTTGAGCAGTCCTTC. It is translated as CASSLETGLVEQSF.